The 5 T cell receptor beta chains reported below all come from one sample, sequenced in a study of T cell responses to AZD1222 COVID-19 vaccine. Only in-frame clones appear in the TCRdb table, and some are missing; sequencing was by immunoSEQ multiplex PCR. This table has about 170,000 clones, around nine tenths appearing once. Here the sequenced sample was peripheral blood, taken 28 days after the second AZD1222 dose. The receptor source for this set is an adult who received the AZD1222 COVID-19 vaccine.

The chain carries TRBV10-2 and TRBJ2-7, with D perhaps given as TRBD1 or TRBD2 (7 bases each). Germline values: CDR1 WSHSY, CDR2 SAAADI. The CDR3 covers 14 residues. V lost 8 bases, J lost 7 bases, and 21 bases lay in between. The CDR3 nucleotides are TGCGCCAGCGTAGGGAGGGGGCCCCATTCGGAGCAGTACTTC. Amino acid sequence: CASVGRGPHSEQYF.

The chain employs TRBV2 and TRBJ1-1; the D is unclear. Per germline, CDR1 SNHLY and CDR2 FYNNEI. CDR3 length: 11 residues. V was cut by 2 bases and J by 5 bases, with 3 bases left in between. The CDR3 reads CASSERTEAFF. The DNA of the CDR3 is TGTGCCAGCAGTGAAAGGACTGAAGCTTTCTTT.

The chain recombines TRBV19 with TRBJ2-1; tentatively, D is TRBD2 (5 bases). The CDR3 is 15 amino acids. From germline, CDR1 is LNHDA and CDR2 SQIVND (reference sequence). V lost 1 base, J lost 4 bases, and 11 bases lay in between. The CDR3 nucleotides are TGTGCCAGTAGTATAGCAAGGACGGGGTACAATGAGCAGTTCTTC. Translating gives CASSIARTGYNEQFF.

The chain carries TRBV6-5 and TRBJ1-5; D not resolved. Germline V gene sequence: CDR1 MNHEY, CDR2 SVGAGI. The CDR3 sequence is 15 residues long. Trimming left V 0 bases short and J 5 bases short, with 11 bases between. This chain's CDR3 is CASSYSMAGYQPQHF. The CDR3 DNA sequence: TGTGCCAGCAGTTACTCGATGGCCGGATATCAGCCCCAGCATTTT.

The chain links TRBV5-1 to TRBJ1-4; TRBD1 is a possible D gene (5 bases). Germline V gene data show CDR1 as SGHRS and CDR2 as YFSETQ. Trimming left V 3 bases short and J 8 bases short, with 20 bases between. The CDR3 covers 16 residues. The CDR3 loop reads CASSSQGFHSGEKLFF. The CDR3 nucleotides read TGCGCCAGCAGCTCCCAGGGTTTTCATTCAGGCGAAAAACTGTTTTTT. The full variable domain, completed using reference TRBV5-1 and TRBJ1-4, is KAGVTQTPRYLIKTRGQQVTLSCSPISGHRSVSWYQQTPGQGLQFLFEYFSETQRNKGNFPGRFSGRQFSNSRSEMNVSTLELGDSALYLCASSSQGFHSGEKLFFGSGTQLSVL.